The T cell receptor (beta chain) under discussion was sequenced for a study of blood T cell repertoires in COVID-19. Across the whole study: The United States, Italy and Spain supplied acute and convalescent COVID-19 samples.

How the authors handled the data: The assay estimated nucleated cells by amplifying reference gene primers. Only in-frame clones appear in the TCRdb table, and some are missing; sequencing was by immunoSEQ multiplex PCR. V and J calls and clone size come straight from that table; D and trimming were deduced from the DNA. The profile shows 200,000 to 300,000 clones, approximately 91% of them singletons. Sequenced: peripheral blood. The sequence derives from a man aged 30 to 45 with COVID-19, enrolled during active disease.

CDR3 sequence: CASSLTGGADGYTF. CDR3 nucleotides: TGTGCCAGTAGTTTGACAGGGGGCGCGGATGGCTACACCTTC. The rearrangement uses TRBV19 and TRBJ1-2, with 10 bases that match TRBD1. The germline gives CDR1 LNHDA, CDR2 SQIVND (reference sequence). Germline trimming cut 5 bases from V and 6 bases from J; bases unmatched to any gene: 6. The CDR3 has 14 residues.